These 18 T cell receptor beta chains were all obtained from the same sample, sequenced in a study of CD8+ T cells in alopecia areata. As the sequencing template, cDNA was produced by extracting RNA and reverse transcribing it. The table came from immunoSEQ multiplex PCR; TCRdb's copy has only in-frame clones and leaves some out. The table has some 150,000 clones, 80% to 90% seen once. Specified treatment: oral pan-JAK inhibitor, 5-10 mg twice daily. This sample comprised CD8+ T cells sorted from blood, obtained at week 4, from a patient treated with tofacitinib. Receptors were obtained from a human donor with alopecia areata.

The count of this clone is one. The chain joins TRBV5-1 to TRBJ2-3; a possible D gene is TRBD2 (6 bases). The CDR3 loop spans 14 amino acids. The germline V gene encodes CDR1 SGHRS and CDR2 YFSETQ. V was shortened by 7 bases and J by 4 bases, with 16 bases between the two germline ends. The CDR3 region is CASVTGEVADTQYF. In nucleotides, the CDR3 is TGCGCCAGCGTGACTGGGGAGGTGGCAGATACGCAGTATTTT.

The genes are TRBV19 and TRBJ2-7; D is tentatively TRBD1 or TRBD2 (5 bases each). V was cut by 3 bases and J by 4 bases, with 13 bases left in between. The CDR3 contains 14 residues. Germline CDR1 is LNHDA and CDR2 is SQIVND (reference sequence). The CDR3 region is CASSMSRGGYEQYF. CDR3 DNA sequence: TGTGCCAGTAGTATGAGTCGGGGCGGTTACGAGCAGTACTTC.

The genes are TRBV6-5 and TRBJ2-7; D gene ambiguous. The CDR3 contains 15 residues. Per germline, CDR1 MNHEY and CDR2 SVGAGI. Trimming shortened V by 0 bases and J by 2 bases, and 11 bases separated the two germline ends. CDR3 sequence: CASSYSRLDPYEQYF. CDR3 nucleotides: TGTGCCAGCAGTTACTCTCGGCTCGACCCCTACGAGCAGTACTTC.

Only a few counts were recorded for this clone. This chain joins TRBV13 and TRBJ2-2; 12 bases agree with TRBD2. The V gene's germline CDR1 is PRHDT and CDR2 FYEKMQ (reference sequence). The junction had 4 bases not matched to a gene; V was cut back by 4 bases and J by 4 bases. The CDR3 length is 16 residues. The DNA of the CDR3 is TGTGCCAGCAGCTCAGGACTAGCGGGGAGCACCGGGGAGCTGTTTTTT. Translating it yields CASSSGLAGSTGELFF.

The genes are TRBV11-2 and TRBJ2-3; TRBD2 matches 7 bases. Germline loops: CDR1 SGHAT, CDR2 FQNNGV. The V segment lost 6 bases and the J segment 3 bases; nucleotides outside the gene matches: 6. CDR3 length: 14 amino acids. This CDR3 is CASRDREGTDTQYF. CDR3 bases: TGTGCCAGCAGAGATAGGGAGGGTACAGATACGCAGTATTTT.

The DNA for the CDR3 is TGTGCCAGCAGCGAGGGGGACCCCATAGGGATCACAGATACGCAGTATTTT. It translates to CASSEGDPIGITDTQYF. The genes are TRBV5-6 and TRBJ2-3; TRBD1 might be the D (6 bases). Trimming took off 4 bases at V and 2 bases at J, with 20 bases between the two ends. This CDR3 has 17 residues. Per germline, CDR1 SGHDT and CDR2 YYEEEE.

J is TRBJ2-1 and V is TRBV5-1; D is unclear. This CDR3 has 14 residues. CDR1 is SGHRS and CDR2 is YFSETQ in the germline V gene. V gave up 1 base and J gave up 2 bases, with 7 bases separating them. For the CDR3, the DNA is TGCGCCAGCAGCTTGATGGGTACCTACAATGAGCAGTTCTTC. This gives the protein CASSLMGTYNEQFF.

The chain employs TRBV30 and TRBJ2-1; the match to TRBD2 covers 7 bases. Trimming cost V 3 bases and J 1 base; bases outside gene matches: 9. Per germline, CDR1 GTSNPN and CDR2 SVGIG (reference sequence). This CDR3 has 16 amino acids. The DNA of the CDR3 is TGTGCCTGGAGCGGATCGGAGCGGGGATCCTACAATGAGCAGTTCTTC. This codes for CAWSGSERGSYNEQFF.

The chain carries TRBV4-2 and TRBJ2-7; a possible D gene is TRBD1 (5 bases). The V gene's germline CDR1 is LGHNA and CDR2 YNFKEQ. The V end lost 1 base, the J end lost 0 bases, and 10 bases lay between the germline ends. The CDR3 totals 15 residues. The CDR3: CASSQGRGPSYEQYF. The CDR3 DNA reads as TGTGCCAGCAGCCAAGGTAGGGGCCCCTCCTACGAGCAGTACTTC.

The rearrangement uses TRBV29-1 and TRBJ2-1, with D hard to call. The germline CDR1 and CDR2 sequences are SQVTM and ANQGSEA. V shed 0 bases and J shed 5 bases, with 11 bases lying between them. The CDR3 runs to 14 residues. This CDR3 reads CSVEDLSSHNEQFF. In DNA form, the CDR3 reads TGCAGCGTTGAAGATCTAAGCTCGCACAATGAGCAGTTCTTC.

DNA for the CDR3: TGCGCCAGCAGTGCCTCTCCCGGGGGCGCGGAGACCCAGTACTTC. Its protein product is CASSASPGGAETQYF. J is TRBJ2-5 and V is TRBV10-2; possibly TRBD1 or TRBD2 for D (6 bases each). This CDR3 has 15 amino acids. Germline V gene lookup returns CDR1 WSHSY and CDR2 SAAADI. Trimming shortened V by 4 bases and J by 5 bases, and 17 bases separated the two germline ends.

The rearrangement uses TRBV7-6 and TRBJ2-2, with 12 bases aligning to TRBD2. This CDR3 spans 17 amino acids. V lost 5 bases to trimming and J lost 4 bases; unmatched junction nucleotides: 8. The V gene's germline CDR1 is SGHVS and CDR2 FNYEAQ. CDR3 in DNA: TGTGCCAGCAGCGCAAGACTAGCGGGGGACCTCACCGGGGAGCTGTTTTTT. Amino acids: CASSARLAGDLTGELFF. The whole variable domain, filled in from reference TRBV7-6 and TRBJ2-2, reads GAGVSQSPRYKVTKRGQDVALRCDPISGHVSLYWYRQALGQGPEFLTYFNYEAQQDKSGLPNDRFSAERPEGSISTLTIQRTEQRDSAMYRCASSARLAGDLTGELFFGEGSRLTVL.

This sequence joins TRBV5-6 and TRBJ2-7, with 7 bases fitting TRBD1. The CDR3 sequence is 14 residues long. The V and J ends lost 2 bases and 2 bases, in that order; junction bases with no gene match: 4. Germline-derived CDR1 and CDR2 are SGHDT and YYEEEE. Written as DNA, the CDR3 is TGTGCCAGCAGCTTCGGGGACAGCACCTACGAGCAGTACTTC. It is translated as CASSFGDSTYEQYF.

This clone appeared once. This rearrangement joins TRBV5-6 to TRBJ2-1; 7 bases are a match to TRBD1. The ends lost 3 bases at V and 1 base at J; junction bases unmatched: 4. Germline V CDR1 and CDR2: SGHDT, YYEEEE. There are 15 residues in the CDR3. CDR3 amino acids: CASSWGQLSYNEQFF. The CDR3 DNA sequence: TGTGCCAGCAGCTGGGGACAGCTATCCTACAATGAGCAGTTCTTC. The full variable domain, completed using reference TRBV5-6 and TRBJ2-1, is DAGVTQSPTHLIKTRGQQVTLRCSPKSGHDTVSWYQQALGQGPQFIFQYYEEEERQRGNFPDRFSGHQFPNYSSELNVNALLLGDSALYLCASSWGQLSYNEQFFGPGTRLTVL.

The chain uses TRBV6-5 and TRBJ1-2; possibly TRBD1 for D (6 bases). The CDR3 has 13 residues. From germline, CDR1 is MNHEY and CDR2 SVGAGI. V was trimmed by 7 bases and J by 2 bases, leaving 11 bases between them. The CDR3 bases are TGTGCCAGCACCCCTACAGGGAACTATGGCTACACCTTC. Encoded protein: CASTPTGNYGYTF.

The CDR3 sequence is CASSSGRPYEQYF. In DNA, the CDR3 is TGCGCCAGCAGCTCGGGACGGCCCTACGAGCAGTACTTC. This chain links TRBV5-1 with TRBJ2-7, with D perhaps given as TRBD1 or TRBD2 (5 bases each). Trimming shortened V by 3 bases and J by 2 bases, and 9 bases separated the two germline ends. Germline V CDR1 and CDR2: SGHRS, YFSETQ. The CDR3 runs 13 residues.

This clone was found once. CDR3 loop: CASSQDDKGLGEAFF. The CDR3 DNA reads as TGCGCCAGCAGCCAGGATGACAAGGGTCTGGGTGAAGCTTTCTTT. V is TRBV4-3 and J is TRBJ1-1; D remains unclear. Germline V lookup: CDR1 LGHNA, CDR2 YSLEER. V was shortened by 3 bases and J by 7 bases, with 18 bases between the two germline ends. The CDR3 consists of 15 residues.

The CDR3 loop reads CASGRPAGGLQETQYF. CDR3 DNA: TGTGCCAGCGGCCGTCCAGCGGGGGGCCTACAAGAGACCCAGTACTTC. The chain uses TRBV2 and TRBJ2-5, with 9 positions matching TRBD2. Germline CDR1 SNHLY, CDR2 FYNNEI. V lost 8 bases, J lost 2 bases, and 12 bases stayed unmatched. The CDR3 has 16 amino acids.